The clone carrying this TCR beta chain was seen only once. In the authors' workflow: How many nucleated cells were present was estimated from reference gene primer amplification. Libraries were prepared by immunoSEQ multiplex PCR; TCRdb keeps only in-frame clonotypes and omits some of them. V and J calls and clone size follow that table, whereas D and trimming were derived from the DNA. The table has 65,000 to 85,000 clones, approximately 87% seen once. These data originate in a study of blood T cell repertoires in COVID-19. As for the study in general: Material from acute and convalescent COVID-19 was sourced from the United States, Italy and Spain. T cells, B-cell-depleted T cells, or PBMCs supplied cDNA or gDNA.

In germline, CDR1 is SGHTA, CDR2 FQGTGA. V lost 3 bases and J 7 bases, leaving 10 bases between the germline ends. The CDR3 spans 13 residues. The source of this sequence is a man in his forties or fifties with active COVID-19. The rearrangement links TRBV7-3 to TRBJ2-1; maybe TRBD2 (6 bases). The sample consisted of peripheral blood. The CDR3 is CASSLGLYNEQFF. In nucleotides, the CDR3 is TGTGCCAGCAGCTTGGGACTTTATAATGAGCAGTTCTTC.